Below, 21 T cell receptor beta chains from the same sample are listed, as sequenced in a study of T cell responses to AZD1222 COVID-19 vaccine. TCRdb's copy holds only in-frame clones and misses some; the assay was immunoSEQ multiplex PCR. This sample carries under 150,000 clones, 90% to 95% of them seen once, and the ten largest clones take around 3.3%. The input for sequencing was peripheral blood, taken on day 0 of AZD1222 vaccination. The receptors here all came from an adult in good health.

The J gene is TRBJ1-4, the V gene TRBV28, with TRBD1 matching over 7 bases. The V gene end was trimmed by 6 bases and the J gene end by 8 bases; junction bases not matched to a gene: 15. CDR1 is MDHEN, CDR2 SYDVKM, per germline. The CDR3 totals 16 residues. The DNA of the CDR3 is TGTGCCAGCAGCCACTTATGGACAGGAAGAGACGAAAAACTGTTTTTT. This encodes CASSHLWTGRDEKLFF.

This clone was observed a single time. The genes are TRBV28 and TRBJ2-1; TRBD1 matches 8 bases. Germline V gives CDR1 MDHEN, CDR2 SYDVKM. The CDR3 consists of 15 residues. The ends lost 6 bases at V and 7 bases at J; junction bases unmatched: 11. The CDR3 region is CASSWGRQGRNEQFF. The CDR3 DNA sequence: TGTGCCAGCAGCTGGGGACGACAGGGGCGGAATGAGCAGTTCTTC.

V is TRBV7-9 and J is TRBJ2-1; D not certain. The CDR3 is 18 amino acids. Germline CDR1 reads SEHNR; CDR2 reads FQNEAQ (reference sequence). With 2 bases removed from V and 8 bases from J, the gap between germline ends came to 25 bases. The CDR3 DNA sequence: TGTGCCAGCAGCTTAAGGTTCGTCGTCGGATCCCCAGGATATGAGCAGTTCTTC. It codes for CASSLRFVVGSPGYEQFF. The whole variable domain, filled in from reference TRBV7-9 and TRBJ2-1, reads DTGVSQNPRHKITKRGQNVTFRCDPISEHNRLYWYRQTLGQGPEFLTYFQNEAQLEKSRLLSDRFSAERPKGSFSTLEIQRTEQGDSAMYLCASSLRFVVGSPGYEQFFGPGTRLTVL.

This rearrangement joins TRBV2 to TRBJ2-1, with D maybe TRBD1 (7 bases). The CDR3 consists of 12 residues. With 7 bases removed from V and 6 bases from J, the gap between germline ends came to 10 bases. Germline V gives CDR1 SNHLY, CDR2 FYNNEI. The CDR3 coding sequence is TGTGCCAGCACAGGGGGGCTCAATGAGCAGTTCTTC. Amino acid sequence: CASTGGLNEQFF.

The chain has TRBV29-1 and TRBJ2-1; 7 positions match TRBD2. Germline V gene sequence: CDR1 SQVTM, CDR2 ANQGSEA. The CDR3 contains 14 residues. J was trimmed by 7 bases and V by 2 bases; bases with no gene match: 8. The DNA of the CDR3 is TGCAGCGTTGAAACCAGGGAGGGATATAATGAGCAGTTCTTC. Amino acid sequence: CSVETREGYNEQFF.

The chain carries TRBV30 and TRBJ1-2; the match to TRBD1 covers 8 bases. The CDR3 has 13 residues. With V trimmed by 0 bases and J by 7 bases, 4 bases remained unmatched. CDR1 is GTSNPN and CDR2 is SVGIG in the germline V gene (reference sequence). The CDR3 DNA is TGTGCCTGGAGTGTAAGCAGGGGGCTTGGCTACACCTTC. Residues: CAWSVSRGLGYTF.

The V and J genes are TRBV19 and TRBJ1-5; 7 bases are shared with TRBD1. Germline V gene lookup returns CDR1 LNHDA and CDR2 SQIVND (reference sequence). The CDR3 is 13 residues long. Trimming removed 8 bases from V and 0 bases from J; junction bases left unmatched: 1. For the CDR3, the DNA is TGTGCCAGTGGGACAGATAGCAATCAGCCCCAGCATTTT. It yields the protein CASGTDSNQPQHF.

The chain joins TRBV10-3 to TRBJ2-1, with D possibly being TRBD2 (5 bases). The CDR3 length is 12 residues. Germline values: CDR1 ENHRY, CDR2 SYGVKD. Trimming took off 5 bases at V and 10 bases at J, with 12 bases between the two ends. The CDR3 DNA is TGTGCCATCAGTCCTGAGGGATTCGAGCAGTTCTTC. Its protein is CAISPEGFEQFF.

This clone was counted once. The chain recombines TRBV27 with TRBJ1-5; D ambiguous. V shed 1 base and J shed 6 bases, with 10 bases lying between them. This CDR3 spans 14 amino acids. Germline V gives CDR1 MNHEY, CDR2 SMNVEV (reference sequence). In nucleotides, the CDR3 is TGTGCCAGCAGTTTATTAGGGTTTGGTCAGCCCCAGCATTTT. As protein: CASSLLGFGQPQHF.

The rearrangement joins TRBV14 to TRBJ2-1; 8 bases line up with TRBD2. V dropped 3 bases and J dropped 6; count of bases not matched to a gene: 7. Germline V gene sequence: CDR1 SGHDN, CDR2 FVKESK. The CDR3 is made up of 15 amino acids. This CDR3 reads CASSHVSGRPNEQFF. The CDR3 nucleotides read TGTGCCAGCAGCCATGTCAGCGGGAGACCCAATGAGCAGTTCTTC.

The chain recombines TRBV25-1 with TRBJ1-1; weak D call: TRBD1 (5 bases). This CDR3 is built from 15 residues. Germline-derived CDR1 and CDR2 are MGHDK and SYGVNS. Between the trimmed V and J ends, which lost 4 bases and 3 bases, there was a span of 15 bases. The CDR3 loop reads CASSGDPEGHTEAFF. CDR3 nucleotides: TGTGCCAGCAGTGGGGACCCTGAGGGGCACACTGAAGCTTTCTTT. Full variable domain (missing parts from reference TRBV25-1 and TRBJ1-1): EADIYQTPRYLVIGTGKKITLECSQTMGHDKMYWYQQDPGMELHLIHYSYGVNSTEKGDLSSESTVSRIRTEHFPLTLESARPSHTSQYLCASSGDPEGHTEAFFGQGTRLTVV.

The chain employs TRBV5-5 and TRBJ1-1, with TRBD1 matching 7 bases. This CDR3 region has 13 residues. The germline CDR1 and CDR2 sequences are SGHKS and YYEKEE (reference sequence). Trimming removed 5 bases from V and 3 bases from J; junction bases left unmatched: 4. The CDR3 bases are TGTGCCAGCAGTCCCGACAGGGACACTGAAGCTTTCTTT. Protein: CASSPDRDTEAFF. Based on the CDR3 plus reference TRBV5-5 and TRBJ1-1, the full variable domain is DAGVTQSPTHLIKTRGQQVTLRCSPISGHKSVSWYQQVLGQGPQFIFQYYEKEERGRGNFPDRFSARQFPNYSSELNVNALLLGDSALYLCASSPDRDTEAFFGQGTRLTVV.

This sequence joins TRBV25-1 and TRBJ2-5, with D possibly TRBD2 on 6 matching bases. The germline V gene has CDR1 MGHDK and CDR2 SYGVNS. With 5 bases removed from V and 4 bases from J, the gap between germline ends came to 14 bases. The CDR3 spans 14 residues. The CDR3 is CASSPGGSVETQYF. The CDR3 DNA reads TGTGCCAGCAGTCCCGGGGGTAGCGTAGAGACCCAGTACTTC.

This clone has only a few counts. This chain connects TRBV20-1 to TRBJ1-2, with no clear D. CDR1 is DFQATT and CDR2 is SNEGSKA in the germline V gene (reference sequence). CDR3 length: 10 residues. The V gene lost 4 bases and the J gene lost 7 bases, with 7 bases spanning the gap. This CDR3 is CSAMRGGYTF. The CDR3 DNA is TGCAGTGCTATGCGGGGTGGCTACACCTTC.

The CDR3 DNA reads TGTGCCAGTAGCGCCCCAGGGGCTCCGAACTATGGCTACACCTTC. Translated, it gives CASSAPGAPNYGYTF. The gene calls are TRBV19 and TRBJ1-2; D is perhaps TRBD1 (6 bases). Trimming pared 6 bases from V and 2 bases from J, leaving 16 bases between. The CDR3 has 15 amino acids. The germline V gene has CDR1 LNHDA and CDR2 SQIVND (reference sequence).

The genes are TRBV6-5 and TRBJ2-1; 12 positions agree with TRBD2. Germline assignment: CDR1 MNHEY and CDR2 SVGAGI. Unmatched junction bases numbered 8, after V lost 8 bases and J lost 9 bases. The CDR3 consists of 14 residues. The DNA for the CDR3 is TGTGCCAGCGTCCTAGCGGGAGGGCCAGGTGAGCAGTTCTTC. It specifies CASVLAGGPGEQFF.

The chain recombines TRBV7-9 with TRBJ2-1; 9 nucleotides agree with TRBD2. The junction had 7 bases not matched to a gene; V was cut back by 6 bases and J by 1 base. Germline V gene data show CDR1 as SEHNR and CDR2 as FQNEAQ (reference sequence). The CDR3 loop spans 16 amino acids. CDR3 region: CASREAGLASYNEQFF. The CDR3, as DNA: TGTGCCAGCAGGGAAGCGGGACTAGCATCCTACAATGAGCAGTTCTTC.

Worth noting for this clone: Germline and junction disagree at one end, which may indicate a read error. The rearrangement links TRBV6-5 to TRBJ1-1; D perhaps matches TRBD1 (6 bases). From germline, CDR1 is MNHEY and CDR2 SVGAGI. The CDR3 covers 12 residues. CDR3 residues: CACRGQLAEAFF. In nucleotides, the CDR3 is TGTGCCTGCAGAGGACAGCTCGCTGAAGCTTTCTTT.

The chain is built from TRBV7-9 and TRBJ1-6; perhaps TRBD1 as D (6 bases). This CDR3 region has 15 residues. The V gene's germline CDR1 is SEHNR and CDR2 FQNEAQ (reference sequence). V lost 3 bases and J lost 7, with 13 bases in between. The CDR3 is CASSFSGQGNSPLHF. DNA of the CDR3: TGTGCCAGCAGCTTTTCCGGCCAGGGGAATTCACCCCTCCACTTT. Drawing the rest from reference TRBV7-9 and TRBJ1-6, the complete variable domain is DTGVSQNPRHKITKRGQNVTFRCDPISEHNRLYWYRQTLGQGPEFLTYFQNEAQLEKSRLLSDRFSAERPKGSFSTLEIQRTEQGDSAMYLCASSFSGQGNSPLHFGNGTRLTVT.

This chain links TRBV11-3 with TRBJ2-3; 10 bases map to TRBD1. J was trimmed by 4 bases and V by 8 bases; bases with no gene match: 9. There are 15 residues in the CDR3. Germline V lookup: CDR1 SGHNT, CDR2 YENEEA. The CDR3 DNA reads as TGTGCCAGCGGGAGCGGACAGGGGGTCTCAGATACGCAGTATTTT. Translation: CASGSGQGVSDTQYF.

This clone showed up just a few times. The chain is built from TRBV3-1 (or the pseudogene TRBV3-2) and TRBJ2-7; TRBD2 is a possible D gene (5 bases). V lost 0 bases and J 2 bases, leaving 11 bases between the germline ends. Per germline, CDR1 LGHDT and CDR2 YNNKEL (reference sequence). The CDR3 has 15 residues. DNA of the CDR3: TGTGCCAGCAGCCAAGAGGCTAGCTTACCCTACGAGCAGTACTTC. It translates to CASSQEASLPYEQYF.